This T cell receptor (beta chain) was observed in a study of cytomegalovirus exposure and HLA in healthy donors. General observations from the study: Later analysis demonstrated an association between a missense DCLRE1C variant and TCR beta V- and J-gene trimming. The study recorded fewer than 200 TCR beta chains that were cytomegalovirus-associated.

Use of 60 Vbeta and 13 Jbeta primers characterized the PCR. Produced via immunoSEQ multiplex PCR; TCRdb's table is partial and in-frame only. The profile covers some 140,000 clones, with roughly 70% appearing a single time and under 3.5% taken by the ten largest. Points on this clone: Its antigen is not identified.

This CDR3 spans 15 amino acids. Trimming took 8 bases from V and 0 from J, leaving 14 bases between them. Per germline, CDR1 MDHEN and CDR2 SYDVKM. The sequence was obtained from a young man in good health and CMV-seronegative. The specimen was PBMCs. The gene calls are TRBV28 and TRBJ2-4; D is unclear. The CDR3 DNA reads as TGTGCCAGCCGTAGCCCGGCTTTAGCCAAAAACATTCAGTACTTC. This sequence encodes CASRSPALAKNIQYF.